The rows below give T cell receptor beta chains drawn from one sample of a study of T cells in Graves' hyperthyroidism and ophthalmopathy. TCRdb analysed the multiplex PCR reads with MiXCR anew, one entry per CDR3 protein. The sample lists 730,000 or so distinct CDR3 sequences, roughly a sixth seen once, with over 15% in the top ten. The sequenced sample was blood. These receptors all come from a woman aged 45-65 years with Graves' hyperthyroidism that later progressed to Graves' ophthalmopathy. The CDR3 runs from the conserved cysteine through the conserved F or W. The D gene is left open where the match is weak. Only part of the rows carry a size: once, few, many, or a class if the clone is expanded.

v_call	d_call	clone_size	j_call	cdr3_nt	cdr3_aa
TRBV11-2	.	many	TRBJ1-1	TGTGCCAGCAGCTTACCCCCAGGGAAGAGGATGAACACTGAAGCTTTCTTT	CASSLPPGKRMNTEAFF
TRBV11-3	TRBD1	many	TRBJ1-1	TGTGCCAGCAGCTTAGCTCACTTCAGGGGGCCGGCTGAAGCTTTCTTT	CASSLAHFRGPAEAFF
TRBV18	.	many	TRBJ1-2	TGTGCCAGCTCACTGGACAAATACTATGGCTACACCTTC	CASSLDKYYGYTF
TRBV7-9	.	.	TRBJ2-1	TGTGCCAGCAGCTCCGGACAGTCCCACGGTGAGCAGTTCTTC	CASSSGQSHGEQFF
TRBV6-1	TRBD1	few	TRBJ1-1	TGTGCCAGCAGTTACGGGACAGGGGCCCTGGACACTGAAGCTTTCTTT	CASSYGTGALDTEAFF
TRBV5-4	.	.	TRBJ1-4	TGTGCCAGCAGCTTGGCGCTGGGAACAACTAATGAAAAACTGTTTTTT	CASSLALGTTNEKLFF
TRBV6-5	TRBD2	many	TRBJ2-3	TGTGCCAGCAGTTACTCCGTCGGGGGGGGGCGCACCGGCGCGGATACGCAGTATTTT	CASSYSVGGGRTGADTQYF
TRBV12-3/TRBV12-4	.	few	TRBJ2-5	TGTGCCAGCACCTCTCATTCCGGGGACCCCCAGTACTTC	CASTSHSGDPQYF
TRBV3-1	.	many	TRBJ2-7	TGTGCCAGCAGCCAAGAATTCGGATACTACGAGCAGTACTTC	CASSQEFGYYEQYF
TRBV29-1	.	.	TRBJ2-7	TGCAGCGGTCTTGACCCTCGAGCCTACGAGCAGCACTTC	CSGLDPRAYEQHF
TRBV5-6	.	.	TRBJ1-5	TGTGCCAGCAGCTTGGGTGGGGGAGAGCAGCCCCAGCATTTT	CASSLGGGEQPQHF
TRBV5-8	.	few	TRBJ2-2	TGTGCCAGCAGCTTCGGGTCGTACGGAGGCGGCACCGGGGAGCTGTTTTTT	CASSFGSYGGGTGELFF
TRBV5-1	.	few	TRBJ2-7	TGCGCCAGCAGCTCTCAGAACTCCTACGAGCAGTACTTC	CASSSQNSYEQYF